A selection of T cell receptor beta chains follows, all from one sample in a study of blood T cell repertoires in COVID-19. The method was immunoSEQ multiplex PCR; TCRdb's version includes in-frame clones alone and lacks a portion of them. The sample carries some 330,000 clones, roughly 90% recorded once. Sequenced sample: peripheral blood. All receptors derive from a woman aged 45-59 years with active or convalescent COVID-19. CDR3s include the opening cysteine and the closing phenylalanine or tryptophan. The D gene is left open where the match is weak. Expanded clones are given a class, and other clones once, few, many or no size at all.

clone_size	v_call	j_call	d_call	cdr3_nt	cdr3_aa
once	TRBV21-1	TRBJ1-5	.	TGTGCCAGCAGCAAAGTAGCCTATAGCAATCAGCCCCAGCATTTT	CASSKVAYSNQPQHF
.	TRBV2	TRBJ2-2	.	TGTGCCAGCAGCTCTCTCGGTGCGAACACCGGGGAGCTGTTTTTT	CASSSLGANTGELFF
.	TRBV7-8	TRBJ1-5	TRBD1	TGTGCCAGCAGCCTATTGACAGGGAGCGATCAGCCCCAGCATTTT	CASSLLTGSDQPQHF
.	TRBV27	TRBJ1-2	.	TGTGCCAGCAGTTTAGCCGGGGGTCGGGGCTACACCTTC	CASSLAGGRGYTF
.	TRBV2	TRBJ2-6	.	TGTGCCAGCAGTGAGGTAGTATCTGGGGCCAACGTCCTGACTTTC	CASSEVVSGANVLTF
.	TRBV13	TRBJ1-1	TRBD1	TGTGCCAGCAGCTTTGCGGGACAGGGGGCGGGGACTGAAGCTTTCTTT	CASSFAGQGAGTEAFF
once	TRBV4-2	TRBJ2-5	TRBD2	TGTGCCAGCAGCCACCCGGGGATTGATAGCGGGGAAGAGACCCAGTACTTC	CASSHPGIDSGEETQYF
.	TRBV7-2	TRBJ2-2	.	TGTGCCAGCAGCAAGGAGACAGGCACCGGGGAGCTGTTTTTT	CASSKETGTGELFF
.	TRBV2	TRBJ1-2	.	TGTGCCAGCAGTGAGCAGGGGCGCGACTATGGCTACACCTTC	CASSEQGRDYGYTF
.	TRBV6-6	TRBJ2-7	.	TGTGCCAGCACCCCCGGGGGTTCCTCCTACGAGCAGTACTTC	CASTPGGSSYEQYF
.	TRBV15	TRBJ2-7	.	TGTGCCACCAGCCCCGAGAGACAGAGCTCCTACGAGCAGTACTTC	CATSPERQSSYEQYF
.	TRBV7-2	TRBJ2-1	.	TGTGCCAGCAGCTTTACAGGGAGATACAATGAGCAGTTCTTC	CASSFTGRYNEQFF
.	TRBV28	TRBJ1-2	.	TGTGCCAGCAGTTCCGGCAGGGAATTGGTATTCTATGGCTACACCTTC	CASSSGRELVFYGYTF
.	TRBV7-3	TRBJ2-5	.	TGTGCCAGCAGCCGACAAGGGGTAGAGACCCAGTACTTC	CASSRQGVETQYF
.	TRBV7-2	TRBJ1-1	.	TGTGCCAGCAGCTTAGCAGGGGGAGTGAACACTGAAGCTTTCTTT	CASSLAGGVNTEAFF
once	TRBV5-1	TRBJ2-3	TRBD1	TGCGCCAGCAGCGCGGACAGGGGCACAGATACGCAGTATTTT	CASSADRGTDTQYF
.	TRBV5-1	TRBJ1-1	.	TGCGCCAGCAGCTTGGGGGGCGGCACTGAAGCTTTCTTT	CASSLGGGTEAFF
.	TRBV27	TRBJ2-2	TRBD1	TGTGCCAGCAGGGAGAAAACAGGGGGTGGCGGGGAGCTGTTTTTT	CASREKTGGGGELFF
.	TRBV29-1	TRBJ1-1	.	TGCAGCGTTGGGGGGAGGTTGTGGACTGAAGCTTTCTTT	CSVGGRLWTEAFF
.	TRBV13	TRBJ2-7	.	TGTGCCAGCAGCGAGACAGGCTACGAGCAGTACTTC	CASSETGYEQYF
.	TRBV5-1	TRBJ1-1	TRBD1	TGCGCCAGCAGCTCGTTGGACAGGGAGAACACTGAAGCTTTCTTT	CASSSLDRENTEAFF
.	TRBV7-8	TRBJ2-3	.	TGTGCCAGCACCTCTCGGACAGGCACAGATACGCAGTATTTT	CASTSRTGTDTQYF
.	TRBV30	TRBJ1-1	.	TGTGCCTGGAGTGTACAGGGCACTCCGAACACTGAAGCTTTCTTT	CAWSVQGTPNTEAFF
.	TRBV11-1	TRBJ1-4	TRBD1	TGTGCCAGCAGCCCCGGGACAGGGGATGTGGAAAAACTGTTTTTT	CASSPGTGDVEKLFF
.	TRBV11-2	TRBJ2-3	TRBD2	TGTGCCAGCAGCTTAGTACTAGCGGGGTCAGATACGCAGTATTTT	CASSLVLAGSDTQYF
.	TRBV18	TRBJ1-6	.	TGTGCCAGCTCACCTGACACCTCCTATAATTCACCCCTCCACTTT	CASSPDTSYNSPLHF
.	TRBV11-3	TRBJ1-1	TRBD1	TGTGCCAGCAGCTCGGGACAGAAAGAAGCTTTCTTT	CASSSGQKEAFF
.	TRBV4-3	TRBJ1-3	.	TGCGCCAGCAGCCAAGTAGGGACACTGAGAAGCACCATATATTTT	CASSQVGTLRSTIYF
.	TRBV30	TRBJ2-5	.	TGTGCCTGGGGGATGGGAGTTCACCAAGAGACCCAGTACTTC	CAWGMGVHQETQYF
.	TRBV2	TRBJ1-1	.	TGTGCCAGCAGTGAAGACAGGGTTCTAACTGAAGCTTTCTTT	CASSEDRVLTEAFF
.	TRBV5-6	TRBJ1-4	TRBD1	TGTGCCAGCAGCACGTCGACAGGGGTTTGGGAAAAACTGTTTTTT	CASSTSTGVWEKLFF
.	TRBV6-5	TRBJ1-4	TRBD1	TGTGCCAGCAGCCGGGACAGGAATGAAAAACTGTTTTTT	CASSRDRNEKLFF
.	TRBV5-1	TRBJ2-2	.	TGCGCCAGCAGCTTGGGGAGCACCGGGGAGCTGTTTTTT	CASSLGSTGELFF
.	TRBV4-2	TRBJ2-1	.	TGTGCCAGCAGCCAAGGGGGCAAAAGCTCCTACAATGAGCAGTTCTTC	CASSQGGKSSYNEQFF
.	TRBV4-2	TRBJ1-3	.	TGTGCCAGCAGCCAAGGCGGGGGTAACTCTGGAAACACCATATATTTT	CASSQGGGNSGNTIYF
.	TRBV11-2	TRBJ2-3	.	TGTGCCAGCAGCTTTATGGGCCGGACAGATACGCAGTATTTT	CASSFMGRTDTQYF
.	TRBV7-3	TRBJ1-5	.	TGTGCCAGCAGCTACGACAGGAATCAGCCCCAGCATTTT	CASSYDRNQPQHF
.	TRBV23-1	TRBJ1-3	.	TGCGCCAGCGAAGAGTCTGGAAACACCATATATTTT	CASEESGNTIYF
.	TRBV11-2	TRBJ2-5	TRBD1	TGTGCCAGCAGCCTGCACAGGGGCGGGGAGACCCAGTACTTC	CASSLHRGGETQYF
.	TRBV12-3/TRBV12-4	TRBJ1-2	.	TGTGCCAGCAGTACAGGGCCTAACTATGGCTACACCTTC	CASSTGPNYGYTF
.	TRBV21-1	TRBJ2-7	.	TGTGCCAGCAGCATGACAGGGGGGACCTACGAGCAGTACTTC	CASSMTGGTYEQYF
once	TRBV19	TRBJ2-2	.	TGTGCCAGTGAACAGATCGCGAACACCGGGGAGCTGTTTTTT	CASEQIANTGELFF
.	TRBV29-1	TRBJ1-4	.	TGCAGCGTTGACTCGGGTCGAGGGGAAAAACTGTTTTTT	CSVDSGRGEKLFF